This TCR beta chain was identified during a study of blood T cell repertoires in COVID-19. Study details: Specimens from acute and convalescent COVID-19 originated in the United States, Italy and Spain.

Losses at the gene ends were 8 bases for V and 5 bases for J; bases not matched to a gene: 5. The germline gives CDR1 KGHDR, CDR2 SFDVKD. This CDR3 is built from 13 residues. Sequencing was performed with immunoSEQ multiplex PCR; in TCRdb, only in-frame clones are kept and a portion is missing. The sample gives about 270,000 clones, over 75% of which show up once; around 1% is in the top ten. Participant age was roughly 18 to 89 years, and participants resided in roughly 25 US areas. This clonotype was sampled from a woman aged 25 to 45 who had recovered from COVID-19. The chain carries TRBV24-1 and TRBJ1-1; 9 positions match TRBD1. Input material: PBMCs or T cells enriched from blood (not recorded which). DNA of the CDR3: TGTGCCACCACCCAGACAGGGGGTACTGAAGCTTTCTTT. Protein sequence: CATTQTGGTEAFF.